One sample yielded the 32 T cell receptor beta chains listed below, sequenced in a study of blood T cell repertoires in COVID-19. The repertoire was sequenced with immunoSEQ multiplex PCR; TCRdb's copy has only in-frame clones and lacks some. The table includes roughly 85,000 clones, roughly 80% detected once. The specimen was peripheral blood. Receptor source: a human donor in a cohort sampled during active COVID-19.

This clone was counted once. This chain uses TRBV7-2 with TRBJ1-6, with 8 positions matching TRBD1. The junction had 7 bases not matched to a gene; V was cut back by 4 bases and J by 8 bases. Germline V lookup: CDR1 SGHTA, CDR2 FQGNSA. This CDR3 region has 15 residues. CDR3 nucleotides: TGTGCCAGCAGCTCGATACAGGGGGAGTATTCACCCCTCCACTTT. Encoded protein: CASSSIQGEYSPLHF.

The rearrangement links TRBV6-4 to TRBJ2-7; D perhaps matches TRBD1 (6 bases). Germline values: CDR1 MRHNA, CDR2 SNTAGT. The CDR3 is 17 amino acids. Between the trimmed V and J ends, which lost 2 bases and 5 bases, there was a span of 22 bases. The CDR3 spells CASSDPGRGTGIHEQYF. CDR3 DNA: TGTGCCAGCAGTGACCCAGGCCGCGGAACAGGGATCCACGAGCAGTACTTC.

J is TRBJ1-6 and V is TRBV6-5, with 7 bases aligning to TRBD1. The V segment lost 7 bases and the J segment 5 bases; nucleotides outside the gene matches: 5. CDR3 length: 14 amino acids. The germline V gene has CDR1 MNHEY and CDR2 SVGAGI. The chain's CDR3 is CASKTTGDNSPLHF. Here the CDR3 DNA reads TGTGCCAGCAAGACCACAGGGGATAATTCACCCCTCCACTTT.

The table lists this clone with a few counts. The V and J genes are TRBV7-2 and TRBJ1-6, with 9 bases lining up with TRBD1. The germline V gene has CDR1 SGHTA and CDR2 FQGNSA. CDR3 length: 15 amino acids. V lost 6 bases to trimming and J lost 5 bases; unmatched junction nucleotides: 5. The CDR3 reads CASRPRTGDNSPLHF. The DNA for the CDR3 is TGTGCCAGCAGACCCCGGACAGGGGATAATTCACCCCTCCACTTT.

The sample holds a few counts of this clone. The CDR3 DNA sequence: TGCGCCAGCAGCCCTTGGCCCCGGACTAACTCCTACGAGCAGTACTTC. Translation gives CASSPWPRTNSYEQYF. V and J are TRBV4-1 and TRBJ2-7, with D possibly being TRBD2 (6 bases). Looked up from germline, CDR1 is MGHRA and CDR2 is YSYEKL. This CDR3 comprises 16 residues. With 4 bases removed from V and 0 bases from J, the gap between germline ends came to 16 bases.

This chain joins TRBV18 and TRBJ1-3; D is unresolved. The ends were cut back, 4 bases at V and 3 bases at J, with 10 bases in the middle. There are 14 residues in the CDR3. CDR1 and CDR2 (germline): KGHSH, LQKENI. The CDR3 loop is CASSQGDGGNTIYF. The CDR3 nucleotides are TGTGCCAGCTCACAGGGAGACGGTGGAAACACCATATATTTT. The entire variable domain, with the rest obtained from reference TRBV18 and TRBJ1-3, is as follows: NAGVMQNPRHLVRRRGQEARLRCSPMKGHSHVYWYRQLPEEGLKFMVYLQKENIIDESGMPKERFSAEFPKEGPSILRIQQVVRGDSAAYFCASSQGDGGNTIYFGEGSWLTVV.

V gene TRBV7-9 combines with J gene TRBJ1-2; possibly TRBD1 for D (5 bases). V was pared by 5 bases and J by 3 bases, with 10 bases between. CDR1 and CDR2 (germline): SEHNR, FQNEAQ (reference sequence). The CDR3 is 13 amino acids. The CDR3 spells CASSIDSHYGYTF. In DNA form, the CDR3 reads TGTGCCAGCAGCATCGACAGCCACTATGGCTACACCTTC. Full variable domain (missing parts from reference TRBV7-9 and TRBJ1-2): DTGVSQNPRHKITKRGQNVTFRCDPISEHNRLYWYRQTLGQGPEFLTYFQNEAQLEKSRLLSDRFSAERPKGSFSTLEIQRTEQGDSAMYLCASSIDSHYGYTFGSGTRLTVV.

The chain carries TRBV21-1 and TRBJ2-7; the table's TRBD1 call for D was not verified on the DNA. TRBV21-1 represents a pseudogene. This CDR3 is 18 amino acids long. DNA for the CDR3: TGTGCCAGCAGCAAAGTTGGGAACAGGGCCCCTTGTCCCTACGAGCAGTACTTC. Protein: CASSKVGNRAPCPYEQYF.

V is TRBV10-3 and J is TRBJ1-6; D ambiguous. The V and J ends lost 3 bases and 5 bases respectively, with 8 bases between them. The germline V gene encodes CDR1 ENHRY and CDR2 SYGVKD. The CDR3 totals 14 residues. The CDR3 here is CAISDGGNNSPLHF. CDR3 sequence (DNA): TGTGCCATCAGTGATGGCGGCAATAATTCACCCCTCCACTTT.

The V call is TRBV15, the J call TRBJ2-1, with D maybe TRBD1 (5 bases). The CDR3 extends over 13 amino acids. V lost 0 bases to trimming and J lost 6 bases, with 6 bases between them. Germline CDR1 and CDR2: LNHNV and YYDKDF (reference sequence). This chain's CDR3 is CATSRDRGNEQFF. Written as DNA, the CDR3 is TGTGCCACCAGCAGAGATAGGGGCAATGAGCAGTTCTTC.

This clone was recorded a few times. This chain links TRBV4-1 with TRBJ1-1; 8 nucleotides line up with TRBD1. The J segment lost 5 bases and the V segment lost 3 bases, leaving 11 bases of the junction unmatched. Germline V gene data show CDR1 as MGHRA and CDR2 as YSYEKL. This CDR3 is built from 16 residues. As DNA, the CDR3 is TGCGCCAGCAGCCAGCTGTTTGACAGGGGCAGTACTGAAGCTTTCTTT. This sequence encodes CASSQLFDRGSTEAFF.

The CDR3 loop is CASCQGGSYEQYF. The CDR3 nucleotides read TGTGCCAGCTGTCAGGGAGGCTCCTACGAGCAGTACTTC. V gene TRBV6-5 combines with J gene TRBJ2-7, with a weak D call TRBD2 (6 bases). Trimming took off 8 bases at V and 0 bases at J, with 11 bases between the two ends. The V gene's germline CDR1 is MNHEY and CDR2 SVGAGI. The CDR3 length is 13 residues.

The chain uses TRBV28 and TRBJ2-3; 11 bases align to TRBD2. Germline CDR1 and CDR2: MDHEN and SYDVKM. This CDR3 contains 14 residues. V lost 4 bases, J lost 9 bases, and 6 bases stayed unmatched. In DNA form, the CDR3 reads TGTGCCAGCAGTTCCCCGACTAGCGGGGACACGCAGTATTTT. Translated: CASSSPTSGDTQYF.

This sequence joins TRBV23-1 and TRBJ1-6, with 12 positions matching TRBD1. TRBV23-1 is designated an ORF whose function remains uncertain. The V and J ends lost 8 bases and 8 bases, in that order; junction bases with no gene match: 13. The CDR3 consists of 17 residues. CDR3 nucleotides: TGCGCCAGCGGCCCCCGGGGACAGGGGGCGGATCATTCACCCCTCCACTTT. It translates to CASGPRGQGADHSPLHF.

V usage is TRBV19 and J usage is TRBJ1-1, with D unclear. CDR1 and CDR2 (germline): LNHDA, SQIVND (reference sequence). V was pared by 4 bases and J by 11 bases, with 14 bases between. This CDR3 has 12 residues. CDR3 DNA sequence: TGTGCCAGTAGTACTTACGGTGAGAAGGCTTTCTTT. It specifies CASSTYGEKAFF.

The chain uses TRBV6-2 or TRBV6-3 and TRBJ1-5; the D gene is possibly TRBD1 (5 bases). The CDR3 runs 16 residues. V lost 4 bases to trimming and J lost 1 base, with 14 bases between them. Germline lookup yields CDR1 MNHEY and CDR2 SVGEGT. CDR3: CASSSQGKASNQPQHF. CDR3 nucleotide sequence: TGTGCCAGCAGTTCTCAGGGTAAGGCGAGCAATCAGCCCCAGCATTTT.

Only one count was recorded for this clone. V gene TRBV18 combines with J gene TRBJ2-1, with 11 positions matching TRBD2. This CDR3 has 14 residues. From germline, CDR1 is KGHSH and CDR2 LQKENI. Germline trimming cut 6 bases from V and 12 bases from J; bases unmatched to any gene: 10. The chain's CDR3 is CASSPGTSGLWQFF. The CDR3 coding sequence is TGTGCCAGCTCCCCTGGGACTAGCGGTTTGTGGCAGTTCTTC.

CDR3 nucleotides: TGTGCCAGCAGGCCGAAACAGGGCGGCACTGAAGCTTTCTTT. Encoded protein: CASRPKQGGTEAFF. This chain links TRBV2 with TRBJ1-1; possibly TRBD1 for D (6 bases). Germline values: CDR1 SNHLY, CDR2 FYNNEI. V shed 6 bases and J shed 4 bases, with 15 bases lying between them. The CDR3 is 14 amino acids.

This clone was seen once. The rearrangement joins TRBV6-5 to TRBJ1-3, with no clear D. Germline CDR1 and CDR2: MNHEY and SVGAGI. The V and J ends lost 2 bases and 0 bases respectively, with 11 bases between them. This CDR3 is built from 16 residues. CDR3 bases: TGTGCCAGCAGTTACCATCACAAATCCTCTGGAAACACCATATATTTT. It yields the protein CASSYHHKSSGNTIYF.

The CDR3 region is CASSLSQQGYWNEQYF. The DNA of the CDR3 is TGTGCCAGCAGCTTAAGTCAACAGGGGTATTGGAACGAGCAGTACTTC. This rearrangement joins TRBV11-2 to TRBJ2-7; 7 bases line up with TRBD1. Germline trimming cut 2 bases from V and 5 bases from J; bases unmatched to any gene: 12. Per the germline V gene, CDR1 is SGHAT and CDR2 is FQNNGV. This CDR3 contains 16 residues.

The gene calls are TRBV5-4 and TRBJ2-7, with TRBD1 matching over 8 bases. From germline, CDR1 is SGHNT and CDR2 YYREEE (reference sequence). This CDR3 has 14 residues. The ends lost 3 bases at V and 2 bases at J; junction bases unmatched: 4. The CDR3 sequence is CASSSGQGAYEQYF. DNA of the CDR3: TGTGCCAGCAGCTCCGGACAGGGCGCCTACGAGCAGTACTTC.

The rearrangement uses TRBV6-1 and TRBJ2-5; 7 bases line up with TRBD2. V trimming: 1 base; J trimming: 5 bases; junction bases outside the gene matches: 7. Germline CDR1 MNHNS, CDR2 SASEGT. The CDR3 spans 15 residues. The CDR3: CASSEGEGSGETQYF. CDR3 DNA: TGTGCCAGCAGTGAAGGGGAGGGGTCTGGGGAGACCCAGTACTTC.

The rearrangement links TRBV7-9 to TRBJ2-7, with D tentatively TRBD1 (6 bases). Trimming removed 4 bases from V and 1 base from J, with 17 bases in between. Germline V gene sequence: CDR1 SEHNR, CDR2 FQNEAQ (reference sequence). CDR3 length equals 16 residues. This CDR3 is CASSSAGQGLSYEQYF. DNA of the CDR3: TGTGCCAGCAGCTCCGCAGGGCAGGGGTTATCCTACGAGCAGTACTTC.

This chain connects TRBV9 to TRBJ2-6; the match to TRBD2 covers 8 bases. Germline CDR1 reads SGDLS; CDR2 reads YYNGEE. The ends lost 0 bases at V and 0 bases at J; junction bases unmatched: 14. There are 21 residues in the CDR3. This CDR3 reads CASSVGVAGGPLNSGANVLTF. Written as DNA, the CDR3 is TGTGCCAGCAGCGTAGGAGTTGCGGGGGGCCCTTTAAACTCTGGGGCCAACGTCCTGACTTTC.

The V gene is TRBV5-1, the J gene TRBJ2-7, with TRBD2 matching 8 bases. Unmatched junction bases numbered 6, after V lost 3 bases and J lost 4 bases. Germline V lookup: CDR1 SGHRS, CDR2 YFSETQ. CDR3 length: 14 amino acids. CDR3 protein: CASSSGLALYEQYF. CDR3 DNA: TGCGCCAGCAGCTCAGGACTAGCCCTATACGAGCAGTACTTC. The complete variable domain, with remaining parts taken from reference TRBV5-1 and TRBJ2-7, reads KAGVTQTPRYLIKTRGQQVTLSCSPISGHRSVSWYQQTPGQGLQFLFEYFSETQRNKGNFPGRFSGRQFSNSRSEMNVSTLELGDSALYLCASSSGLALYEQYFGPGTRLTVT.

The genes are TRBV2 and TRBJ1-4, with unresolved D. The germline CDR1 and CDR2 sequences are SNHLY and FYNNEI. The CDR3 has 14 amino acids. V dropped 6 bases and J dropped 0 bases, with 8 bases sitting between them. Here the CDR3 DNA reads TGTGCCAGCAGCGAGATTGCAACTAATGAAAAACTGTTTTTT. Protein product: CASSEIATNEKLFF.

This clone was observed a single time. The CDR3 reads CASSYTDTQYF. The DNA for the CDR3 is TGCGCCAGCAGTTACACAGATACGCAGTATTTT. The chain uses TRBV4-3 and TRBJ2-3; D uncertain. Per germline, CDR1 LGHNA and CDR2 YSLEER. With 6 bases removed from V and 2 bases from J, the gap between germline ends came to 3 bases. This CDR3 is built from 11 residues.

The chain recombines TRBV21-1 with TRBJ2-7; the DNA was not used to check the table's D call, TRBD2. TRBV21-1 counts as a pseudogene. The CDR3 runs to 14 residues. The CDR3 coding sequence is TGTGCCAGCAGCTATCCCGGGGGGGGCTACGAGCAGTACTTC. Translating gives CASSYPGGGYEQYF.

The chain joins TRBV30 to TRBJ1-4; TRBD1 agrees at 7 bases. V shed 2 bases, J shed 4 bases, and the junction held 4 bases outside the gene matches. Germline CDR1 is GTSNPN and CDR2 is SVGIG (reference sequence). The length of the CDR3 is 14 residues. The CDR3 region has the DNA TGTGCCTGGAGTAAGGGGGCCATTAATGAAAAACTGTTTTTT. As protein: CAWSKGAINEKLFF.

This rearrangement joins TRBV15 to TRBJ1-5; 8 nucleotides agree with TRBD1. The CDR3 has 16 residues. Germline V lookup: CDR1 LNHNV, CDR2 YYDKDF (reference sequence). The J segment lost 6 bases and the V segment lost 0 bases, leaving 7 bases of the junction unmatched. CDR3 region: CATSRDPPGGTQPQHF. DNA for the CDR3: TGTGCCACCAGCAGAGACCCCCCAGGGGGCACTCAGCCCCAGCATTTT.

This clone occurred a few times. J is TRBJ2-5 and V is TRBV7-7, with 10 bases identical to TRBD2. V lost 2 bases to trimming and J lost 2 bases; unmatched junction nucleotides: 8. Germline CDR1 is SSHAT and CDR2 is FNYEAQ (reference sequence). The CDR3 has 17 residues. The CDR3 is CASSLLLAGGTQETQYF. CDR3 nucleotides: TGTGCCAGCAGCTTACTTTTAGCGGGGGGAACGCAAGAGACCCAGTACTTC.

The chain links TRBV19 to TRBJ1-6; TRBD1 might be the D (6 bases). The germline gives CDR1 LNHDA, CDR2 SQIVND (reference sequence). This CDR3 has 13 amino acids. The V gene lost 5 bases and the J gene lost 8 bases, with 10 bases spanning the gap. The CDR3 region has the DNA TGTGCCAGTAGTGGGACACTGGATTCACCCCTCCACTTT. It specifies CASSGTLDSPLHF.